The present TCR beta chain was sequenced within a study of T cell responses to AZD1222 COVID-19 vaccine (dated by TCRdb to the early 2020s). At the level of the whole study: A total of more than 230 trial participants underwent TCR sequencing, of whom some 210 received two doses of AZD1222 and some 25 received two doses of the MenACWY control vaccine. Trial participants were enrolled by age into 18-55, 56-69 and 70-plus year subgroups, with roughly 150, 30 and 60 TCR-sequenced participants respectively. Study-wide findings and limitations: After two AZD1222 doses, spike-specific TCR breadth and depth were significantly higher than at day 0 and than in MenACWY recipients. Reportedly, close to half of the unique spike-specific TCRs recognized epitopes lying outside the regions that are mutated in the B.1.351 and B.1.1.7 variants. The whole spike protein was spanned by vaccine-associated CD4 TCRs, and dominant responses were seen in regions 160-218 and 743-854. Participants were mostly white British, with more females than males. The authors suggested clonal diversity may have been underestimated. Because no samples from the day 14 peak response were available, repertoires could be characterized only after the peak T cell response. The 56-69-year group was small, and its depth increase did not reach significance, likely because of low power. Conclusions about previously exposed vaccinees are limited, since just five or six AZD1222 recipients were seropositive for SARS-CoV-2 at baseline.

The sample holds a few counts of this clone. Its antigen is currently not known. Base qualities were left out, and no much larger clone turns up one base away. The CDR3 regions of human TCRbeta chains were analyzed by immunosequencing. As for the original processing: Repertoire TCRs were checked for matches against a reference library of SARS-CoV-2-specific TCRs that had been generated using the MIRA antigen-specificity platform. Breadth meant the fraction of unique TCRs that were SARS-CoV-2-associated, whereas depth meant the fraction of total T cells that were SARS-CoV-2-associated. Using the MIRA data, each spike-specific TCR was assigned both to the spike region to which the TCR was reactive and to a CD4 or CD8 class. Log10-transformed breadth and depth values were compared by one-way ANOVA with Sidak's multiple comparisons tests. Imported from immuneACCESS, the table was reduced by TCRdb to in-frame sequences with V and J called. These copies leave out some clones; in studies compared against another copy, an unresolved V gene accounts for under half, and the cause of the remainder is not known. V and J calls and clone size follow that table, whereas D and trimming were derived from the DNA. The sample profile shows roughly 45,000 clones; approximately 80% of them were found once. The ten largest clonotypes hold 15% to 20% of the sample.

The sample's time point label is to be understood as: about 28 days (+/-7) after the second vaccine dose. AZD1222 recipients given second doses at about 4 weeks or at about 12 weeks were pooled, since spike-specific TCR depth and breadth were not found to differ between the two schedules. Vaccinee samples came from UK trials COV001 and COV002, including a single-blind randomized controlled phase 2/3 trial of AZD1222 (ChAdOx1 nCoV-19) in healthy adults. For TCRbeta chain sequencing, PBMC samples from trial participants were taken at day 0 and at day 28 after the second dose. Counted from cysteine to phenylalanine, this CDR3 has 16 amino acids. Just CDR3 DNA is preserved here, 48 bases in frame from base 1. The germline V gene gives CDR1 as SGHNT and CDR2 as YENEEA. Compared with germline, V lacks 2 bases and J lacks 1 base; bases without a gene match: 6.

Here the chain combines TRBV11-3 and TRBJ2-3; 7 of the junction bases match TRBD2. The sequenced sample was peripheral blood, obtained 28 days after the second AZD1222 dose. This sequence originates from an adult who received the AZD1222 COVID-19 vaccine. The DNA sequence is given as TGTGCCAGCAGCTTATCATCAAGCGGGGGCACAGATACGCAGTATTTT. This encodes CASSLSSSGGTDTQYF.